The entry that follows covers one T cell receptor (beta chain) sequence. Antigen unknown. It may be a read error: a sequence one base away is much more abundant. This sample is part of a study of Graves' ophthalmopathy and Graves' hyperthyroidism. On the study more broadly: Stable hyperthyroid donors showed no ophthalmopathy during 18 months follow-up. Study findings and constraints: With 70.59% sensitivity and 72% to 80% specificity, the model predicted ophthalmopathy progression. Using 13 signatures, a model distinguished ophthalmopathy from stable hyperthyroidism, reaching around 88% sensitivity and approximately 80% specificity.

Thyroid ultrasound, orbital computed tomography, TRAb, serum thyroxine and clinical symptoms formed the basis of diagnosis. Amplification of the TCR beta CDR3 regions used RNA transcripts (as template). First-round RT-PCR used HTBI primers; second-round multiplex PCR followed. TCRdb re-called the multiplex PCR reads with MiXCR, one entry per CDR3 protein. The sample lists over a million distinct CDR3 sequences, about two fifths occurring once. The CDR3 sequence is 14 residues long. Germline CDR1 and CDR2: MNHNY and SVGAGI (reference sequence). With 5 bases clipped from V and 1 base from J, the junction kept 2 bases outside the gene matches.

The sequenced sample was peripheral blood or thyroid tissue (not recorded which). The V call is TRBV6-6, the J call TRBJ2-5, with 9 bases aligning to TRBD2. The source of this sequence is an adult man with Graves' hyperthyroidism. The CDR3 is CASSSGGFQETQYF. CDR3 nucleotides: TGTGCCAGCAGTAGCGGGGGGTTCCAAGAGACCCAGTACTTC.